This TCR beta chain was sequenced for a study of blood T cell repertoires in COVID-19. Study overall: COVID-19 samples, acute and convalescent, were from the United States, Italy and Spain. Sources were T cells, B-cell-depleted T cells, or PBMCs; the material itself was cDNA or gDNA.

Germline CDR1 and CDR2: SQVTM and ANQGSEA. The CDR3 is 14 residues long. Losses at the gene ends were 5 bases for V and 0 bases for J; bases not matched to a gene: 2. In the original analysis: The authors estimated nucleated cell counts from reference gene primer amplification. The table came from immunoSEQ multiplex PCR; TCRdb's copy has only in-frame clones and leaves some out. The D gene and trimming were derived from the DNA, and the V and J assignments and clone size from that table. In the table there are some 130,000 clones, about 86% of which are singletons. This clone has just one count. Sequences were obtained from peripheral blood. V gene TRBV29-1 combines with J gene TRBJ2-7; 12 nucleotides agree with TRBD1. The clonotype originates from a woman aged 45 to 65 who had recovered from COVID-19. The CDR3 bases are TGCAGCGTTTCGGGACAGGGGGCCTCCTACGAGCAGTACTTC. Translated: CSVSGQGASYEQYF.